This entry concerns a single TCR beta chain. The data derive from a study of blood T cells in healthy people across ages. Primed by a sample-barcoded 5' primer and a J-beta primer mix, a second PCR proceeded for 7 to 11 cycles. The study obtained at least 3 million CDR3-containing paired-end reads from every sample. A single record per CDR3 protein comes from TCRdb applying MiXCR to the 5' RACE reads. The sample records about 730,000 distinct CDR3 sequences, approximately 43% being singletons. Total RNA extraction produced at least 5 micrograms (per sample) for the study. The V end was cut by 6 bases, the J end by 4 bases, with 14 bases between. CDR3 length: 13 amino acids. Germline V gene data show CDR1 as DFQATT and CDR2 as SNEGSKA (reference sequence).

The sample consisted of blood. This TCR came from a woman aged 55-69 years in good health. This chain uses TRBV20-1 with TRBJ2-3; TRBD2 is a possible D gene (5 bases). The CDR3 reads CSALRVGADTQYF. The CDR3 region has the DNA TGCAGTGCCCTGAGGGTTGGGGCAGATACGCAGTATTTT.